A single sample gave rise to the 31 T cell receptor beta chains below, sequenced in a study of shared clonotypes between healthy human individuals. CD8 cells classed as naive were CD45RO-negative and positively selected for CCR7, excluding terminally differentiated effector memory CD45RA+ cells. The method was immunoSEQ multiplex PCR; TCRdb's version includes in-frame clones alone and lacks a portion of them. This sample has over 2,000,000 clones; roughly 93% occur once, and the top ten carry more than 1.5%. Material: naive CD8+ T cells from PBMCs. The receptors originated from a man younger than 35 in good health. Some clones in this sample may be carry-over from other donors' samples.

This clone was seen once. This chain connects TRBV9 to TRBJ1-1; D unresolved. V dropped 4 bases and J dropped 1 base, with 20 bases sitting between them. This CDR3 spans 17 amino acids. CDR1 SGDLS and CDR2 YYNGEE come from the germline V gene. CDR3 bases: TGTGCCAGCAGCCGACTAACTACACCAGATCCGAACACTGAAGCTTTCTTT. Residues: CASSRLTTPDPNTEAFF. Full variable domain (outside the CDR3, taken from reference TRBV9 and TRBJ1-1): DSGVTQTPKHLITATGQRVTLRCSPRSGDLSVYWYQQSLDQGLQFLIQYYNGEERAKGNILERFSAQQFPDLHSELNLSSLELGDSALYFCASSRLTTPDPNTEAFFGQGTRLTVV.

This chain joins TRBV4-1 and TRBJ2-7; possible D gene TRBD2, 6 bases. CDR1 and CDR2 from the germline V gene are MGHRA and YSYEKL. The germline V and J ends were trimmed by 4 bases and 0 bases, with 16 bases remaining between them. The CDR3 spans 16 residues. The CDR3, as DNA: TGCGCCAGCAGCCCCCATAACGGGAGCCCCTCCTACGAGCAGTACTTC. The encoded protein is CASSPHNGSPSYEQYF.

This chain joins TRBV2 and TRBJ1-2; D call uncertain. The V gene's germline CDR1 is SNHLY and CDR2 FYNNEI. V lost 9 bases to trimming and J lost 2 bases, with 10 bases between them. The CDR3 totals 12 residues. CDR3 sequence: CARTDENYGYTF. The CDR3 DNA is TGTGCCAGGACCGACGAGAACTATGGCTACACCTTC.

Of note for this clone: The sample contains more than one DNA sequence encoding this CDR3. The rearrangement uses TRBV7-9 and TRBJ2-7, with a tentative D call TRBD1 (5 bases). The germline CDR1 and CDR2 sequences are SEHNR and FQNEAQ (reference sequence). This CDR3 has 14 residues. V lost 3 bases and J lost 2, with 11 bases in between. CDR3 amino acids: CASSLGTGPYEQYF. As DNA, the CDR3 is TGTGCCAGCAGCTTGGGAACAGGACCCTACGAGCAGTACTTC.

The CDR3 loop is CATGDRRDSNQPQHF. The CDR3 DNA is TGTGCCACCGGGGACAGGAGAGATAGCAATCAGCCCCAGCATTTT. V and J are TRBV10-3 and TRBJ1-5; TRBD1 matches 8 bases. The V gene's germline CDR1 is ENHRY and CDR2 SYGVKD. The junction had 8 bases not matched to a gene; V was cut back by 10 bases and J by 0 bases. The CDR3 contains 15 residues.

Turning to this clone: The same CDR3 also results from other DNA sequences found in this sample. The chain has TRBV7-9 and TRBJ2-3; D unclear. Per the germline V gene, CDR1 is SEHNR and CDR2 is FQNEAQ (reference sequence). There are 13 residues in the CDR3. The V gene lost 4 bases and the J gene lost 3 bases, with 8 bases spanning the gap. In DNA, the CDR3 is TGTGCCAGCAGCTCCACAGCGACAGATACGCAGTATTTT. It yields the protein CASSSTATDTQYF.

The chain combines TRBV7-9 with TRBJ2-3, with 9 bases lining up with TRBD1. This CDR3 is 16 amino acids long. Per the germline V gene, CDR1 is SEHNR and CDR2 is FQNEAQ (reference sequence). Trimming at V came to 8 bases and at J to 4 bases, leaving 13 bases not matched to a gene. The CDR3 DNA sequence: TGTGCCAGCTGGGTCTCCGGGACAGGGTTCGCAGATACGCAGTATTTT. Translated, it gives CASWVSGTGFADTQYF.

CDR3: CAISEIGSSYNEQFF. For the CDR3, the DNA is TGTGCCATCAGTGAGATAGGAAGCTCCTACAATGAGCAGTTCTTC. This rearrangement joins TRBV10-3 to TRBJ2-1; no reliable D call. Per the germline V gene, CDR1 is ENHRY and CDR2 is SYGVKD. V was shortened by 2 bases and J by 0 bases, with 8 bases between the two germline ends. The CDR3 extends over 15 amino acids.

Here the CDR3 DNA reads TGTGCCAGCAGTCCCACCGTGGGCCTACTCTCTGGAAACACCATATATTTT. Translating it yields CASSPTVGLLSGNTIYF. J is TRBJ1-3 and V is TRBV27; no clear D. Germline CDR1 is MNHEY and CDR2 is SMNVEV (reference sequence). Trimming pared 5 bases from V and 0 bases from J, leaving 17 bases between. The CDR3 extends over 17 amino acids.

The chain joins TRBV7-9 to TRBJ1-2; D gene unclear. In germline, CDR1 is SEHNR, CDR2 FQNEAQ (reference sequence). Trimming stripped 0 bases from V and 0 bases from J, with 8 bases between. The CDR3 extends over 15 amino acids. The CDR3 spells CASSLASDANYGYTF. CDR3 bases: TGTGCCAGCAGCTTAGCGAGTGACGCTAACTATGGCTACACCTTC.

This chain links TRBV27 with TRBJ1-1, with TRBD1 matching over 8 bases. J was trimmed by 3 bases and V by 5 bases; bases with no gene match: 2. Germline values: CDR1 MNHEY, CDR2 SMNVEV (reference sequence). This CDR3 region has 13 residues. CDR3 in amino acids: CASSRDRYTEAFF. CDR3 nucleotides: TGTGCCAGCAGTAGGGACAGGTACACTGAAGCTTTCTTT.

This chain connects TRBV11-1 to TRBJ2-7; D perhaps matches TRBD1 (6 bases). The V gene's germline CDR1 is SGHAT and CDR2 FQDESV (reference sequence). The ends were cut back, 4 bases at V and 2 bases at J, with 12 bases in the middle. The CDR3 extends over 14 amino acids. The CDR3 sequence is CASSYRVGPYEQYF. CDR3 DNA: TGTGCCAGCAGCTACAGGGTAGGCCCCTACGAGCAGTACTTC. Together with reference TRBV11-1 and TRBJ2-7, the CDR3 gives the full variable domain: EAEVAQSPRYKITEKSQAVAFWCDPISGHATLYWYRQILGQGPELLVQFQDESVVDDSQLPKDRFSAERLKGVDSTLKIQPAELGDSAMYLCASSYRVGPYEQYFGPGTRLTVT.

The chain's CDR3 is CASSVGLGAGYNEQFF. In DNA, the CDR3 is TGTGCCAGCAGCGTAGGTTTAGGGGCAGGCTACAATGAGCAGTTCTTC. J is TRBJ2-1 and V is TRBV9; TRBD1 is a possible D gene (5 bases). This CDR3 has 16 amino acids. Trimming left V 0 bases short and J 3 bases short, with 13 bases between. Germline CDR1 reads SGDLS; CDR2 reads YYNGEE.

Here the CDR3 DNA reads TGTGCCAGCAGTCCCCGGACGAGGGTACCCATCGAGCAGTACTTC. Amino acid sequence: CASSPRTRVPIEQYF. The chain employs TRBV27 and TRBJ2-7; D might be TRBD2 (5 bases). Trimming took 5 bases from V and 6 from J, leaving 20 bases between them. The germline V gene has CDR1 MNHEY and CDR2 SMNVEV (reference sequence). This CDR3 has 15 amino acids.

With respect to this clone: Other DNA sequences within the sample encode an identical CDR3. The chain combines TRBV28 with TRBJ2-1, with D unclear. The CDR3 is 11 residues long. Trimming stripped 1 base from V and 8 bases from J, with 3 bases between. The germline V gene has CDR1 MDHEN and CDR2 SYDVKM. The CDR3 is CASSLFDEQFF. The CDR3 bases are TGTGCCAGCAGTTTATTCGATGAGCAGTTCTTC.

With respect to this clone: The sample holds other DNA sequences that translate to the same CDR3. The rearrangement joins TRBV28 to TRBJ2-7; D not certain. Trimming removed 4 bases at V and 2 bases at J, with 12 bases between. The CDR3 has 14 residues. Germline loops: CDR1 MDHEN, CDR2 SYDVKM. Written as DNA, the CDR3 is TGTGCCAGCAGTTCCCTGGCCGGGCCCTACGAGCAGTACTTC. It codes for CASSSLAGPYEQYF. The whole variable domain, filled in from reference TRBV28 and TRBJ2-7, reads DVKVTQSSRYLVKRTGEKVFLECVQDMDHENMFWYRQDPGLGLRLIYFSYDVKMKEKGDIPEGYSVSREKKERFSLILESASTNQTSMYLCASSSLAGPYEQYFGPGTRLTVT.

V and J are TRBV29-1 and TRBJ2-2; 11 nucleotides line up with TRBD1. There are 17 residues in the CDR3. In germline, CDR1 is SQVTM, CDR2 ANQGSEA. V gave up 5 bases and J gave up 5 bases; unmatched junction bases: 13. CDR3 region: CSVSGSDRGLETGELFF. The CDR3 DNA reads as TGCAGCGTTTCGGGTTCGGACAGGGGGCTTGAGACCGGGGAGCTGTTTTTT.

V and J are TRBV9 and TRBJ2-1; 9 nucleotides agree with TRBD2. Trimming at V came to 7 bases and at J to 7 bases, leaving 24 bases not matched to a gene. The CDR3 is 19 amino acids. Germline CDR1 and CDR2: SGDLS and YYNGEE. Here the CDR3 DNA reads TGTGCCAGCGGCCGGCCTCTGACTAGCGGCTTAGGGTCAGGTAATGAGCAGTTCTTC. Translation: CASGRPLTSGLGSGNEQFF.

The V and J genes are TRBV7-9 and TRBJ2-2; D remains unclear. The V gene's germline CDR1 is SEHNR and CDR2 FQNEAQ (reference sequence). The CDR3 runs 13 residues. V shed 6 bases and J shed 5 bases, with 10 bases lying between them. CDR3 coding DNA: TGTGCCAGCAGGATTCAGGTGACCGGGGAGCTGTTTTTT. It translates to CASRIQVTGELFF.

The chain recombines TRBV28 with TRBJ2-1, with no clear D. The ends were cut back, 6 bases at V and 9 bases at J, with 6 bases in the middle. The CDR3 runs 10 residues. Germline CDR1 MDHEN, CDR2 SYDVKM. CDR3 region: CASSRTEQFF. CDR3 nucleotide sequence: TGTGCCAGCAGCCGGACTGAGCAGTTCTTC. The whole variable domain, filled in from reference TRBV28 and TRBJ2-1, reads DVKVTQSSRYLVKRTGEKVFLECVQDMDHENMFWYRQDPGLGLRLIYFSYDVKMKEKGDIPEGYSVSREKKERFSLILESASTNQTSMYLCASSRTEQFFGPGTRLTVL.

This clone was seen once. The V and J genes are TRBV28 and TRBJ2-1; 8 bases are shared with TRBD2. The CDR3 has 13 residues. After removal of 6 bases from V and 15 bases from J, the junction contained 13 bases not matched to a gene. Germline-derived CDR1 and CDR2 are MDHEN and SYDVKM. As DNA, the CDR3 is TGTGCCAGCAGAACCTCTAGCGGGTCGATATGGTTCTTC. Its protein product is CASRTSSGSIWFF.

This chain joins TRBV19 and TRBJ1-4; no firm D call. V lost 4 bases and J 8 bases, leaving 14 bases between the germline ends. The germline V gene has CDR1 LNHDA and CDR2 SQIVND (reference sequence). The CDR3 has 14 residues. CDR3 in amino acids: CASSSGKVGEKLFF. DNA of the CDR3: TGTGCCAGTAGTAGCGGGAAAGTGGGGGAAAAACTGTTTTTT.

This rearrangement joins TRBV9 to TRBJ2-2; maybe TRBD1 (5 bases). Germline CDR1 is SGDLS and CDR2 is YYNGEE. CDR3 length: 16 residues. The V end was cut by 0 bases, the J end by 4 bases, with 13 bases between. CDR3 bases: TGTGCCAGCAGCGTAGCGAAGGGGATAGGCACCGGGGAGCTGTTTTTT. Translation gives CASSVAKGIGTGELFF.

This clone was observed a few times. This chain joins TRBV4-1 and TRBJ1-1; D call uncertain. The CDR3 has 13 amino acids. Per germline, CDR1 MGHRA and CDR2 YSYEKL. Trimming cost V 4 bases and J 1 base, with 7 bases left between them. The CDR3 spells CASSPIRNTEAFF. CDR3 coding DNA: TGCGCCAGCAGCCCTATCAGGAACACTGAAGCTTTCTTT.

CDR3: CASSPTGGLGETQYF. The CDR3, as DNA: TGTGCCAGCAGCCCAACCGGGGGGTTGGGAGAGACCCAGTACTTC. The V call is TRBV7-3, the J call TRBJ2-5; 7 nucleotides agree with TRBD2. After removal of 5 bases from V and 4 bases from J, the junction contained 10 bases not matched to a gene. Germline CDR1 is SGHTA and CDR2 is FQGTGA. The CDR3 is 15 residues long. The full variable domain, rest sourced from reference TRBV7-3 and TRBJ2-5, is GAGVSQTPSNKVTEKGKYVELRCDPISGHTALYWYRQSLGQGPEFLIYFQGTGAADDSGLPNDRFFAVRPEGSVSTLKIQRTERGDSAVYLCASSPTGGLGETQYFGPGTRLLVL.

The chain uses TRBV28 and TRBJ1-5, with D perhaps TRBD1 (5 bases). Germline loops: CDR1 MDHEN, CDR2 SYDVKM. The CDR3 covers 14 residues. V lost 7 bases and J 8 bases, leaving 18 bases between the germline ends. The CDR3 sequence is CASKFGRGWEPQHF. The CDR3, as DNA: TGTGCCAGCAAGTTTGGGAGGGGTTGGGAGCCCCAGCATTTT. The variable domain in full, completed from reference TRBV28 and TRBJ1-5, reads DVKVTQSSRYLVKRTGEKVFLECVQDMDHENMFWYRQDPGLGLRLIYFSYDVKMKEKGDIPEGYSVSREKKERFSLILESASTNQTSMYLCASKFGRGWEPQHFGDGTRLSIL.

V is TRBV4-3 and J is TRBJ2-7, with TRBD2 matching over 8 bases. Per the germline V gene, CDR1 is LGHNA and CDR2 is YSLEER. The ends lost 0 bases at V and 2 bases at J; junction bases unmatched: 6. This CDR3 contains 16 residues. CDR3 bases: TGCGCCAGCAGCCAAGACCCAGCGGGAGTGCCCTACGAGCAGTACTTC. This gives the protein CASSQDPAGVPYEQYF.

The chain has TRBV28 and TRBJ2-2; D not certain. CDR3 size: 13 residues. CDR1 MDHEN and CDR2 SYDVKM come from the germline V gene. V dropped 6 bases and J dropped 3 bases, with 8 bases sitting between them. As DNA, the CDR3 is TGTGCCAGCAGCCCCCTCCACACCGGGGAGCTGTTTTTT. Translation gives CASSPLHTGELFF.

V and J are TRBV7-8 and TRBJ1-5, with D unclear. The CDR3 is made up of 13 amino acids. The V end lost 1 base, the J end lost 5 bases, and 6 bases lay between the germline ends. Germline CDR1 reads SGHVS; CDR2 reads FQNEAQ. The CDR3 reads CASSLVVDQPQHF. The CDR3 DNA follows: TGTGCCAGCAGCTTAGTCGTCGATCAGCCCCAGCATTTT.

This rearrangement joins TRBV7-8 to TRBJ2-1; TRBD2 aligns across 9 bases. Germline V gives CDR1 SGHVS, CDR2 FQNEAQ. After removal of 4 bases from V and 4 bases from J, the junction contained 11 bases not matched to a gene. This CDR3 has 17 residues. CDR3 in DNA: TGTGCCAGCAGCTCCCGGGTTAGCGGGAGTCCTTACAATGAGCAGTTCTTC. Its protein is CASSSRVSGSPYNEQFF.

The rearrangement joins TRBV2 to TRBJ1-2; 8 bases line up with TRBD1. In germline, CDR1 is SNHLY, CDR2 FYNNEI. Unmatched junction bases numbered 25, after V lost 5 bases and J lost 8 bases. The CDR3 is 19 amino acids. The CDR3 is CASSPTRRQGIIRTLGYTF. The CDR3 region has the DNA TGTGCCAGCAGTCCAACCCGGCGACAGGGGATAATTCGAACATTGGGCTACACCTTC.